This is a list of T cell receptor beta chains from one sample in a study of blood T cell repertoires in COVID-19. TCRdb's table, derived via immunoSEQ multiplex PCR, lists solely in-frame clones and lacks some. The sample records 200,000 to 250,000 clones, 70% to 90% being singletons. The sequencing input was PBMCs or T cells enriched from blood (not recorded which). These receptors were collected from a woman aged 40 to 55 with acute COVID-19. Both conserved end residues are part of each CDR3. D genes are given only for firm matches. The size of a clone is reported for some rows only, either as once, few or many, or as a class for expanded clones.

abundance: once
d_gene: -
j_gene: TRBJ1-2
v_gene: TRBV4-3
CDR3aa: CASSQISGQPIKGYTF
CDR3nt: TGCGCCAGCAGCCAAATTTCTGGACAGCCGATAAAGGGCTACACCTTC

abundance: -
d_gene: TRBD1
j_gene: TRBJ1-2
v_gene: TRBV12-3/TRBV12-4
CDR3aa: CASSPQGGYGYTF
CDR3nt: TGTGCCAGCAGTCCTCAGGGGGGATATGGCTACACCTTC

abundance: -
d_gene: TRBD2
j_gene: TRBJ2-1
v_gene: TRBV5-1
CDR3aa: CASSLGHAGGYNEQFF
CDR3nt: TGCGCCAGCAGCTTGGGACATGCGGGAGGATACAATGAGCAGTTCTTC

abundance: -
d_gene: TRBD2
j_gene: TRBJ2-3
v_gene: TRBV28
CDR3aa: CASSPGGITSGSMTDTQYF
CDR3nt: TGTGCCAGCAGTCCCGGGGGAATTACTAGCGGGAGTATGACAGATACGCAGTATTTT

abundance: -
d_gene: -
j_gene: TRBJ1-5
v_gene: TRBV28
CDR3aa: CASRYGEGNQPQHF
CDR3nt: TGTGCCAGCCGCTACGGGGAGGGGAATCAGCCCCAGCATTTT

abundance: -
d_gene: -
j_gene: TRBJ2-7
v_gene: TRBV3-1/TRBV3-2
CDR3aa: CASSQGYEQYF
CDR3nt: TGTGCCAGCAGCCAAGGCTATGAGCAGTACTTC

abundance: -
d_gene: TRBD1
j_gene: TRBJ2-7
v_gene: TRBV30
CDR3aa: CAWSPGTATYEQYF
CDR3nt: TGTGCCTGGAGTCCCGGGACAGCGACCTACGAGCAGTACTTC

abundance: few
d_gene: TRBD2
j_gene: TRBJ2-3
v_gene: TRBV6-5
CDR3aa: CASSLAAGAADTQYF
CDR3nt: TGTGCCAGCAGTTTGGCAGCGGGAGCTGCAGATACGCAGTATTTT

abundance: -
d_gene: TRBD1
j_gene: TRBJ2-5
v_gene: TRBV7-6
CDR3aa: CASSLSVWTGKETQYF
CDR3nt: TGTGCCAGCAGCTTATCGGTTTGGACAGGAAAAGAGACCCAGTACTTC

abundance: -
d_gene: TRBD1
j_gene: TRBJ1-2
v_gene: TRBV18
CDR3aa: CASSRTGGNGYTF
CDR3nt: TGTGCCAGCTCAAGGACAGGGGGCAATGGCTACACCTTC

abundance: -
d_gene: TRBD1
j_gene: TRBJ1-2
v_gene: TRBV3-1/TRBV3-2
CDR3aa: CASSHSTGGNYGYTF
CDR3nt: TGTGCCAGCAGCCACTCGACAGGGGGCAACTATGGCTACACCTTC

abundance: once
d_gene: TRBD1
j_gene: TRBJ2-7
v_gene: TRBV7-2
CDR3aa: CASSFDRAYEQYF
CDR3nt: TGTGCCAGCAGCTTCGACAGGGCCTACGAGCAGTACTTC

abundance: -
d_gene: TRBD1
j_gene: TRBJ1-3
v_gene: TRBV7-8
CDR3aa: CASLRGLGNTIYF
CDR3nt: TGTGCCAGCCTAAGGGGGCTTGGAAACACCATATATTTT

abundance: -
d_gene: -
j_gene: TRBJ1-2
v_gene: TRBV28
CDR3aa: CASSSTQGWGYTF
CDR3nt: TGTGCCAGCAGTTCGACACAGGGATGGGGCTACACCTTC

abundance: -
d_gene: -
j_gene: TRBJ1-1
v_gene: TRBV30
CDR3aa: CAWSPPGNTEAFF
CDR3nt: TGTGCCTGGAGCCCTCCGGGGAACACTGAAGCTTTCTTT

abundance: -
d_gene: TRBD1
j_gene: TRBJ1-5
v_gene: TRBV10-3
CDR3aa: CAISTTSGGAVQPQHF
CDR3nt: TGTGCCATCAGTACGACATCAGGGGGCGCGGTTCAGCCCCAGCATTTT

abundance: -
d_gene: -
j_gene: TRBJ1-6
v_gene: TRBV2
CDR3aa: CASSAGGARNSPLHF
CDR3nt: TGTGCCAGCAGTGCCGGGGGGGCGCGCAATTCACCCCTCCACTTT

abundance: few
d_gene: TRBD2
j_gene: TRBJ2-7
v_gene: TRBV7-9
CDR3aa: CASSLAKASGSYEQYF
CDR3nt: TGTGCCAGCAGCTTAGCGAAGGCTAGCGGGAGCTACGAGCAGTACTTC

abundance: -
d_gene: -
j_gene: TRBJ2-1
v_gene: TRBV7-3
CDR3aa: CASSPAAGRGGWNEQFF
CDR3nt: TGTGCCAGCAGCCCCGCCGCGGGCAGGGGCGGGTGGAATGAGCAGTTCTTC

abundance: -
d_gene: -
j_gene: TRBJ1-6
v_gene: TRBV3-1/TRBV3-2
CDR3aa: CASSQLEGSSPLHF
CDR3nt: TGTGCCAGCAGCCAGCTGGAGGGGAGCTCACCCCTCCACTTT

abundance: once
d_gene: TRBD1
j_gene: TRBJ1-6
v_gene: TRBV9
CDR3aa: CASSVDQGVGSPLHF
CDR3nt: TGTGCCAGCAGCGTAGATCAGGGGGTGGGTTCACCCCTCCACTTT

abundance: -
d_gene: -
j_gene: TRBJ1-2
v_gene: TRBV28
CDR3aa: CASSIDPARGYTF
CDR3nt: TGTGCCAGCAGCATCGACCCGGCGCGGGGCTACACCTTC

abundance: -
d_gene: TRBD1
j_gene: TRBJ1-5
v_gene: TRBV6-1
CDR3aa: CASSDRGFNQPQHF
CDR3nt: TGTGCCAGCAGTGACAGGGGGTTTAATCAGCCCCAGCATTTT

abundance: -
d_gene: -
j_gene: TRBJ2-1
v_gene: TRBV6-5
CDR3aa: CASSYDSYPNEQFF
CDR3nt: TGTGCCAGCAGTTATGACAGTTACCCCAATGAGCAGTTCTTC

abundance: once
d_gene: TRBD2
j_gene: TRBJ2-7
v_gene: TRBV24-1
CDR3aa: CATSDALSGGTPTEQYF
CDR3nt: TGTGCCACCAGTGACGCCCTCAGCGGGGGGACCCCGACGGAGCAGTACTTC

abundance: -
d_gene: -
j_gene: TRBJ2-7
v_gene: TRBV2
CDR3aa: CASSILGGRRYEQYF
CDR3nt: TGTGCCAGCAGTATTCTCGGCGGCCGGAGATACGAGCAGTACTTC

abundance: -
d_gene: -
j_gene: TRBJ2-2
v_gene: TRBV27
CDR3aa: CASSLNRVAGELFF
CDR3nt: TGTGCCAGCAGTTTAAACAGGGTGGCCGGGGAGCTGTTTTTT

abundance: once
d_gene: -
j_gene: TRBJ2-1
v_gene: TRBV28
CDR3aa: CASSLIGNEQFF
CDR3nt: TGTGCCAGCAGTTTAATCGGCAATGAGCAGTTCTTC

abundance: -
d_gene: TRBD1
j_gene: TRBJ1-5
v_gene: TRBV28
CDR3aa: CASSRYRGGSNQPQHF
CDR3nt: TGTGCCAGCAGCCGTTACAGGGGAGGAAGCAATCAGCCCCAGCATTTT

abundance: -
d_gene: TRBD1
j_gene: TRBJ2-5
v_gene: TRBV10-2
CDR3aa: CASSQGQVETQYF
CDR3nt: TGCGCCAGCAGTCAAGGACAGGTGGAGACCCAGTACTTC

abundance: -
d_gene: -
j_gene: TRBJ1-6
v_gene: TRBV28
CDR3aa: CASSLWSGGNSPLHF
CDR3nt: TGTGCCAGCAGTTTATGGTCGGGGGGTAATTCACCCCTCCACTTT

abundance: -
d_gene: TRBD2
j_gene: TRBJ2-7
v_gene: TRBV7-8
CDR3aa: CATTVGSGTYEQYF
CDR3nt: TGTGCCACCACAGTCGGTAGCGGGACCTACGAGCAGTACTTC

abundance: -
d_gene: -
j_gene: TRBJ1-3
v_gene: TRBV28
CDR3aa: CASSSPQGNTIYF
CDR3nt: TGTGCCAGCAGTTCTCCACAGGGAAACACCATATATTTT

abundance: -
d_gene: TRBD1
j_gene: TRBJ1-2
v_gene: TRBV19
CDR3aa: CASSLGQGSSGYTF
CDR3nt: TGTGCCAGTAGTCTGGGACAGGGGTCGTCTGGCTACACCTTC

abundance: -
d_gene: TRBD1
j_gene: TRBJ1-3
v_gene: TRBV14
CDR3aa: CASSQVRTQGVAGNTIYF
CDR3nt: TGTGCCAGCAGCCAAGTCCGCACACAGGGGGTGGCTGGAAACACCATATATTTT

abundance: -
d_gene: -
j_gene: TRBJ2-7
v_gene: TRBV27
CDR3aa: CASSLGPISYEQYF
CDR3nt: TGTGCCAGCAGTTTAGGGCCCATCTCCTACGAGCAGTACTTC